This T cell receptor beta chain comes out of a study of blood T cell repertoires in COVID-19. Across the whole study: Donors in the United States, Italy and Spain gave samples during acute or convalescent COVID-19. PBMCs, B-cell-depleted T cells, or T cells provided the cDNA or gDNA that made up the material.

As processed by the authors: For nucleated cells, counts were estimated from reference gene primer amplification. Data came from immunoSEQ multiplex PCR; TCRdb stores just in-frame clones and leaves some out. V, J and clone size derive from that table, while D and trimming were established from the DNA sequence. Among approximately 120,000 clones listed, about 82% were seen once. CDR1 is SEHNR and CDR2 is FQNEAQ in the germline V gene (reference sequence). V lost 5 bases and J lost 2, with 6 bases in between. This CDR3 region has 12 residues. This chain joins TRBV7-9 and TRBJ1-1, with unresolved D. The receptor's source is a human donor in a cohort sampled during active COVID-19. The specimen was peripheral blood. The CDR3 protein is CASSRSNTEAFF. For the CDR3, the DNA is TGTGCCAGCAGCCGGAGTAACACTGAAGCTTTCTTT.